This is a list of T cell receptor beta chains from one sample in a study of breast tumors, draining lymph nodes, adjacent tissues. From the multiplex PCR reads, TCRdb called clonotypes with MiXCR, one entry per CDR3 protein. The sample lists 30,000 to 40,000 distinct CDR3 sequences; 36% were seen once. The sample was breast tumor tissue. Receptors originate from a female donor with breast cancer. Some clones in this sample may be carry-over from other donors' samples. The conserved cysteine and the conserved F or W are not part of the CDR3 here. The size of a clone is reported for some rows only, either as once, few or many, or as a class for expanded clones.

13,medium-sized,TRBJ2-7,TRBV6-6,ASSTTSGSSYEQY
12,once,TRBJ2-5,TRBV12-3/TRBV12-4,ASSRTGGQETQY
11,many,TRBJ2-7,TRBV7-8,ASSLSREYEQY
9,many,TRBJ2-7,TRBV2,ASSVSYEQY
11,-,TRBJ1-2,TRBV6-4,ASSSNANYGYT
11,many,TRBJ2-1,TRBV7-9,ASSLTGYNEQF
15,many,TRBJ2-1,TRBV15,ATSSPGGGGTYNEQF
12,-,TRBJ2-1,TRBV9,ASSVATSGSEQF
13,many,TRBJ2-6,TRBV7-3,ASSLNPAGANVLT
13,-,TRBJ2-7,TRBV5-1,ASSLAPESSYEQY